This T cell receptor (beta chain) was sequenced in a study of cytomegalovirus exposure and HLA in healthy donors. The V gene's germline CDR1 is SGHNT and CDR2 YYREEE (reference sequence). The V end lost 3 bases, the J end lost 0 bases, and 13 bases lay between the germline ends. This CDR3 spans 16 amino acids. PCR primers comprised 60 Vbeta and 13 Jbeta primers. The data were produced by immunoSEQ multiplex PCR, yet TCRdb's version contains in-frame clones alone and is incomplete. The table has some 100,000 clones, 65% to 90% seen once. The sequence was obtained from a woman between 18 and 29 years old in good health and CMV-seronegative. Sequenced input: PBMCs. The chain joins TRBV5-4 to TRBJ2-1; tentatively, D is TRBD2 (5 bases). The CDR3 DNA is TGTGCCAGCAGCTCAAGGGAGCCGTCCTCCTACAATGAGCAGTTCTTC. The encoded protein is CASSSREPSSYNEQFF.